This T cell receptor (beta chain) was captured in a study of response to subunit inactivated influenza vaccine. Whole-study results and caveats: The authors suggested that few new T cells are recruited per seasonal influenza vaccination.

TCRdb redid the calling of the RT-PCR reads with MiXCR, one entry per CDR3 protein. The data hold a few hundred thousand distinct CDR3 sequences, with roughly a fifth observed a single time. Worth noting for this clonotype: Its antigen is not known.

The CDR3 runs 13 residues. V gave up 3 bases and J gave up 4 bases, with 7 bases separating them. Per germline, CDR1 SNHLY and CDR2 FYNNEI. The material sequenced was PBMCs from blood, taken approximately 22 months after vaccination. The TCR was taken from a man in his fifties or sixties who received an inactivated influenza vaccine. This chain uses TRBV2 with TRBJ1-5; unclear D gene. This CDR3 is CASSEMGNQPQHF. The CDR3 coding sequence is TGTGCCAGCAGTGAGATGGGGAATCAGCCCCAGCATTTT.